This entry features one TCR beta chain sequence. The sample originates from a study of blood T cell repertoires in COVID-19. Looking at the study overall: The United States, Italy and Spain were the sources of the acute and convalescent COVID-19 samples. From T cells, B-cell-depleted T cells, or PBMCs came the material, which was cDNA or gDNA.

Trimming stripped 8 bases from V and 10 bases from J, with 15 bases between. Per the germline V gene, CDR1 is MDHEN and CDR2 is SYDVKM. The CDR3 spans 13 residues. The authors' processing: It was from reference gene primer amplification that nucleated cell counts were estimated. Using immunoSEQ multiplex PCR, the repertoire was profiled, and TCRdb retains in-frame clones only, with some absent. Clone size and V and J calls were adopted from that table, with D and trimming inferred from the DNA. Among about 97,000 clones, 70% to 85% were seen once, and the ten largest hold 9.8%. The chain uses TRBV28 and TRBJ1-6; no clear D. The sequence came from a man between 60 and 75 years old with active or convalescent COVID-19. Sequences were obtained from peripheral blood. CDR3 DNA: TGTGCCAGCGTTGGGAGCGGGTGGTCACCCCTCCACTTT. This translates into CASVGSGWSPLHF. Looking up the rest from reference TRBV28 and TRBJ1-6 gives the full variable domain: DVKVTQSSRYLVKRTGEKVFLECVQDMDHENMFWYRQDPGLGLRLIYFSYDVKMKEKGDIPEGYSVSREKKERFSLILESASTNQTSMYLCASVGSGWSPLHFGNGTRLTVT.